A selection of T cell receptor beta chains follows, all from one sample in a study of early T cells in non-severe SARS-CoV-2 infection. TCRdb reanalysed the 5' RACE reads using MiXCR and keeps one entry per CDR3 protein. The sample has tens of thousands of distinct CDR3 sequences, approximately 5.8% seen once. Sequencing used whole blood. These receptors all come from an adult who was a healthcare worker with PCR-confirmed SARS-CoV-2 infection or an uninfected control (not recorded which). Both conserved end residues are part of each CDR3. A D gene is named only where the DNA matches it firmly. A row's size may be missing; if present it is once, few, many or a size class.

>-|TRBV12-3/TRBV12-4|TRBJ2-3|many
TGTGCCAGCACCCGCACAGATACGCAGTATTTT
CASTRTDTQYF
>-|TRBV11-2|TRBJ2-2|many
TGTGCCAGCAGCTTAGTAGGGGGGCGAGGCACCGGGGAGCTGTTTTTT
CASSLVGGRGTGELFF
>-|TRBV7-6|TRBJ2-3|many
TGTGCCAGCAGCTTCGTCTCGGATACGCAGTATTTT
CASSFVSDTQYF
>-|TRBV7-6|TRBJ2-1|many
TGTGCCAGCAGCTTAGGGATAATGAGGTTCACCTACAATGAGCAGTTCTTC
CASSLGIMRFTYNEQFF
>TRBD2|TRBV6-2/TRBV6-3|TRBJ2-7|many
TGTGCCAGCAGTCCTATATGGACTAGCGGGAGGCTTGAGCAGTACTTC
CASSPIWTSGRLEQYF
>-|TRBV29-1|TRBJ2-2|many
TGCAGCGTGCGACAGGAGGGCGGGGAGCTGTTTTTT
CSVRQEGGELFF
>-|TRBV29-1|TRBJ2-7|many
TGCAGCGTTGAGGGTGACAGGTCCTACGAGCAGTACTTC
CSVEGDRSYEQYF
>TRBD1|TRBV10-3|TRBJ2-1|-
TGTGCCACCTTAGATGGGACAGGTCGGAATGAGCAGTTCTTC
CATLDGTGRNEQFF
>TRBD2|TRBV20-1|TRBJ2-5|many
TGCAGTGCTAGAGAGCGGGGGACGGTCGGGTTGTCCCAGTACTTC
CSARERGTVGLSQYF
>-|TRBV19|TRBJ2-1|-
TGTGCCAGTAGCCCGAGTTCCGGCAGAGAGGGTGAGCAGTTCTTC
CASSPSSGREGEQFF
>TRBD2|TRBV20-1|TRBJ2-3|many
TGCAGTGCTAGCGCTAGCGGGGCCGCGGGAGATACGCAGTATTTT
CSASASGAAGDTQYF
>TRBD2|TRBV29-1|TRBJ2-7|many
TGCAGCGTTGAAGATCATCGCGGGAGTCCCTACGAGCAGTACTTC
CSVEDHRGSPYEQYF
>-|TRBV7-8|TRBJ2-1|many
TGTGCCAGCAGCTCAACACCGCATGAGCAGTTCTTC
CASSSTPHEQFF
>-|TRBV7-9|TRBJ2-3|once
TGTGCCAGCAGCCCCCAGGCAGATACGCAGTATTTT
CASSPQADTQYF
>TRBD1|TRBV7-9|TRBJ1-2|many
TGTGCCAGCAGCACCGGGACAGGGAGCGATGGCTACACCTTC
CASSTGTGSDGYTF